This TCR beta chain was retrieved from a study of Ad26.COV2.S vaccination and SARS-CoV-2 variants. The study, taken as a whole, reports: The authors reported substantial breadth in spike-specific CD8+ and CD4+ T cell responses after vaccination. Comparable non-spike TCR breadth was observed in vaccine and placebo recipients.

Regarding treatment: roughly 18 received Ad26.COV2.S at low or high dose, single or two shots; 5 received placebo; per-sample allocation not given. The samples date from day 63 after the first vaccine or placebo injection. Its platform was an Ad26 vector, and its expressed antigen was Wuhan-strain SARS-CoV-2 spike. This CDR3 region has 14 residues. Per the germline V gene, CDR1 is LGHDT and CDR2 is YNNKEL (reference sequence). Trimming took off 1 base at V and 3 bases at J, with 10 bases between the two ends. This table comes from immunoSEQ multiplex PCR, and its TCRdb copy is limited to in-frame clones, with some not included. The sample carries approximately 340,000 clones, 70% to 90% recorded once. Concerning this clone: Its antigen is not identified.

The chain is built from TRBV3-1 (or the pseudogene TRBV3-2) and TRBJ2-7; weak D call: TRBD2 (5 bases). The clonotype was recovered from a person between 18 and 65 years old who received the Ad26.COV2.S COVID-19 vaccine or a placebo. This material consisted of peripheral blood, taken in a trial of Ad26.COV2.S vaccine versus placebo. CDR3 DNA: TGTGCCAGCAGCCAAGTGGGAGAGGACTACGAGCAGTACTTC. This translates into CASSQVGEDYEQYF.